The rows below give T cell receptor beta chains drawn from one sample of a study of T cell responses to AZD1222 COVID-19 vaccine. Sequencing was performed with immunoSEQ multiplex PCR; in TCRdb, only in-frame clones are kept and a portion is missing. The table shows 95,000 to 100,000 clones, with roughly 87% occurring only once. The specimen was peripheral blood, collected on day 0 of AZD1222 vaccination. The receptors originated from an adult in good health. CDR3s include the opening cysteine and the closing phenylalanine or tryptophan. The order of the fields is CDR3 length, J gene, D gene, V gene, clone size, CDR3 protein, CDR3 DNA. The D gene is left open where the match is weak. Clone size is stated in some rows and not others, as once, few, many or a class when expanded.

12 TRBJ1-2 NA TRBV11-3 NA CASSLGSYGYTF TGTGCCAGCAGCTTAGGGAGCTATGGCTACACCTTC
9 TRBJ1-2 NA TRBV30 NA CAGHFGYTF TGTGCCGGCCATTTTGGCTACACCTTC
15 TRBJ1-5 NA TRBV11-2 NA CASSLEGARNQPQHF TGTGCCAGCAGCTTAGAGGGGGCGAGAAATCAGCCCCAGCATTTT
14 TRBJ2-7 TRBD1 TRBV6-5 NA CASSYSTGTNEQYF TGTGCCAGCAGTTACTCGACAGGGACCAACGAGCAGTACTTC
13 TRBJ2-3 NA TRBV18 NA CASSPPSSDTQYF TGTGCCAGCTCACCACCTTCCTCAGATACGCAGTATTTT
17 TRBJ2-1 TRBD2 TRBV7-2 NA CASSLGLAGGKYNEQFF TGTGCCAGCAGCTTAGGCCTAGCGGGAGGGAAGTACAATGAGCAGTTCTTC
15 TRBJ2-2 NA TRBV19 NA CASKGGPLNTGELFF TGTGCCAGTAAGGGGGGGCCTCTCAACACCGGGGAGCTGTTTTTT
12 TRBJ1-1 NA TRBV20-1 many CSASGGGTEAFF TGCAGTGCTAGTGGGGGAGGCACTGAAGCTTTCTTT
16 TRBJ1-3 NA TRBV18 NA CASSPFDSTAGNTIYF TGTGCCAGCTCACCATTTGATTCGACAGCTGGAAACACCATATATTTT
12 TRBJ2-7 NA TRBV19 NA CAEKMKTYEQYF TGTGCAGAAAAGATGAAGACCTACGAGCAGTACTTC
16 TRBJ1-6 TRBD1 TRBV10-3 NA CAISDSDRGGNSPLHF TGTGCCATCAGTGATTCGGACAGGGGAGGTAATTCACCCCTCCACTTT
18 TRBJ2-3 TRBD2 TRBV4-1 NA CASSQTGTSGGSTDTQYF TGCGCCAGCAGCCAAACCGGGACTAGCGGAGGGAGCACAGATACGCAGTATTTT
14 TRBJ1-1 NA TRBV29-1 NA CSVDSDRLNTEAFF TGCAGCGTTGACTCTGACAGGTTGAACACTGAAGCTTTCTTT
15 TRBJ1-1 TRBD1 TRBV7-3 NA CASSSQTGANTEAFF TGTGCCAGCAGCTCCCAAACAGGGGCTAACACTGAAGCTTTCTTT
12 TRBJ1-2 NA TRBV5-5 NA CASSLGAHGYTF TGTGCCAGCAGCTTGGGGGCCCATGGCTACACCTTC
14 TRBJ1-1 NA TRBV28 once CASIEPVLNTEAFF TGTGCCAGCATAGAGCCAGTGCTGAACACTGAAGCTTTCTTT
15 TRBJ1-1 NA TRBV3-1/TRBV3-2 NA CASSQGVRYSSEAFF TGTGCCAGCAGCCAAGGGGTCAGATACTCTTCCGAAGCTTTCTTT
14 TRBJ1-1 NA TRBV5-1 NA CASSLDAINNEAFF TGCGCCAGCAGCTTGGATGCCATAAACAATGAAGCTTTCTTT